Detailed here is one T cell receptor beta chain. Its antigen is currently unknown. This sample was taken from a study of shared clonotypes between healthy human individuals. Findings and caveats of the study: With several donors compared, about 5.2% of naive CD4 clonotypes were shared. Measured sharing among donors was expected to vary with sequencing depth.

This CDR3 contains 15 residues. Produced via immunoSEQ multiplex PCR; TCRdb's table is partial and in-frame only. Of 600,000 or so clones in the sample, approximately 95% were seen once. In the naive CD8 group, cells lacked CD45RO and were positively selected for CCR7, so terminally differentiated effector memory CD45RA+ cells were left out. The TCR comes from a young woman in good health. Sample: naive CD8+ T cells sorted from blood. V and J are TRBV21-1 and TRBJ1-5; the listed D gene, TRBD1, was not tested against the DNA. TRBV21-1 is listed as a pseudogene. CDR3 sequence reads: CASSKGQYSNQPQHF. The CDR3 nucleotides read TGTGCCAGCAGCAAAGGACAGTATAGCAATCAGCCCCAGCATTTT.